Listed below are T cell receptor beta chains from one sample, sequenced in a study of shared clonotypes between healthy human individuals. Sequencing was performed with immunoSEQ multiplex PCR; in TCRdb, only in-frame clones are kept and a portion is missing. In the table there are approximately 1,000,000 clones, about four fifths of which are singletons. The sequenced material came from memory CD4+ T cells from PBMCs. These receptors all come from a young man in good health. Some clones in this sample may be carry-over from other donors' samples. Each CDR3 is given with its conserved first and last residue. A D gene is named only where the DNA matches it firmly. Size is stated for part of the rows, as once, few or many counts, or as a class when the clone is expanded.

v_call	d_call	j_call	clone_size	cdr3_aa	cdr3_nt
TRBV7-9	NA	TRBJ1-2	NA	CASSSRGYGGYTF	TGTGCCAGCAGCTCCCGAGGCTATGGGGGCTACACCTTC
TRBV5-1	TRBD2	TRBJ2-1	once	CASSLREATYNEQFF	TGCGCCAGCAGCTTGCGGGAGGCAACCTACAATGAGCAGTTCTTC
TRBV7-9	TRBD1	TRBJ2-1	NA	CASSLGIGQGRDNEQFF	TGTGCCAGCAGCTTAGGGATCGGACAGGGTAGGGACAATGAGCAGTTCTTC
TRBV7-8	NA	TRBJ2-7	NA	CASIPRGTPFAEQYF	TGTGCCAGCATCCCTCGCGGGACTCCTTTCGCGGAGCAGTACTTC
TRBV5-3	NA	TRBJ1-5	NA	CARAACEVNQPQHF	TGTGCCAGAGCCGCCTGTGAGGTCAATCAGCCCCAGCATTTT
TRBV10-1	TRBD2	TRBJ2-3	once	CASSNGLAGGVDTQYF	TGCGCCAGCAGCAACGGACTAGCGGGAGGAGTAGATACGCAGTATTTT
TRBV21-1	NA	TRBJ2-5	NA	CASSKRPFWKVPTGETQYF	TGTGCCAGCAGCAAAAGACCCTTTTGGAAGGTCCCGACAGGGGAGACCCAGTACTTC
TRBV7-3	TRBD1	TRBJ2-5	NA	CASSSAGGEIGETQYF	TGTGCCAGCAGCTCAGCAGGGGGCGAGATAGGAGAGACCCAGTACTTC
TRBV19	TRBD1	TRBJ1-5	NA	CASSIIRTGNQPQHF	TGTGCCAGTAGTATAATTAGGACAGGGAATCAGCCCCAGCATTTT
TRBV28	TRBD1	TRBJ1-5	NA	CASSSAGTGGNQPQHF	TGTGCCAGCAGTTCCGCCGGGACAGGGGGAAATCAGCCCCAGCATTTT
TRBV27	NA	TRBJ2-7	NA	CASSLFSYGGDSEQYF	TGTGCCAGCAGTTTATTTTCCTATGGGGGAGACTCCGAGCAGTACTTC
TRBV7-2	NA	TRBJ2-7	NA	CASSLAPGSTFISYEQYF	TGTGCCAGCAGCTTAGCGCCGGGCTCTACGTTTATTTCCTACGAGCAGTACTTC
TRBV29-1	NA	TRBJ2-1	NA	CSVEEVYNEQFF	TGCAGCGTTGAGGAGGTTTACAATGAGCAGTTCTTC
TRBV28	TRBD2	TRBJ2-5	NA	CASGGEGRETQYF	TGTGCCAGCGGGGGGGAGGGACGGGAGACCCAGTACTTC
TRBV28	TRBD1	TRBJ2-7	NA	CASSLFDRVQYF	TGTGCCAGCAGTTTATTTGACAGGGTGCAATACTTC
TRBV5-1	NA	TRBJ2-7	once	CASSLGHSYEQYF	TGCGCCAGCAGCTTGGGACATAGCTACGAGCAGTACTTC
TRBV29-1	NA	TRBJ1-3	NA	CSVGSGAGNTIYF	TGCAGCGTTGGATCCGGGGCTGGAAACACCATATATTTT
TRBV2	NA	TRBJ2-5	once	CASKRRAGRGETQYF	TGTGCCAGCAAGAGGAGGGCAGGGAGAGGCGAGACCCAGTACTTC
TRBV30	NA	TRBJ2-7	NA	CAWSVQRVNEQYF	TGTGCCTGGAGTGTACAAAGGGTCAACGAGCAGTACTTC
TRBV5-6	NA	TRBJ2-7	NA	CASSFDPGRASYEQYF	TGTGCCAGCAGCTTCGATCCGGGACGGGCCTCCTACGAGCAGTACTTC
TRBV29-1	TRBD2	TRBJ2-7	NA	CSVSGGSYEQYF	TGCAGCGTTTCCGGGGGGTCCTACGAGCAGTACTTC
TRBV11-1	NA	TRBJ1-3	NA	CASSFGQNSGNTIYF	TGTGCCAGCAGCTTTGGACAGAATTCTGGAAACACCATATATTTT
TRBV5-1	TRBD2	TRBJ2-3	NA	CASSLSTSGTDTQYF	TGCGCCAGCAGCTTATCGACTAGCGGCACAGATACGCAGTATTTT
TRBV25-1	NA	TRBJ1-2	NA	CASSFRGDGYTF	TGTGCCAGCAGTTTTAGGGGGGATGGCTACACCTTC
TRBV5-6	NA	TRBJ1-2	NA	CASSWRGRGYGYTF	TGTGCCAGCAGCTGGCGGGGGCGCGGCTATGGCTACACCTTC
TRBV27	NA	TRBJ1-1	few	CASSLVGVWKDTEAFF	TGTGCCAGCAGCCTAGTAGGGGTCTGGAAGGACACTGAAGCTTTCTTT
TRBV27	NA	TRBJ2-5	NA	CASSFTSPQETQYF	TGTGCCAGCAGTTTTACTAGCCCCCAAGAGACCCAGTACTTC
TRBV28	TRBD1	TRBJ1-5	NA	CASTEGGLISNQPQHF	TGTGCCAGCACAGAAGGGGGCCTAATTAGCAATCAGCCCCAGCATTTT
TRBV5-6	NA	TRBJ2-7	NA	CASSLLLEGSGIYEQYF	TGTGCCAGCAGCCTTCTTTTAGAGGGATCGGGGATCTACGAGCAGTACTTC
TRBV11-2	NA	TRBJ2-7	once	CASSFGMVEQYF	TGTGCCAGCAGCTTCGGGATGGTCGAGCAGTACTTC
TRBV4-2	TRBD2	TRBJ2-5	many	CASSQDGEREQETQYF	TGTGCCAGCAGCCAAGATGGAGAGCGGGAGCAAGAGACCCAGTACTTC
TRBV5-1	TRBD1	TRBJ1-1	NA	CASSLGTGGNTEAFF	TGCGCCAGCAGCTTGGGGACAGGTGGCAACACTGAAGCTTTCTTT
TRBV27	NA	TRBJ1-2	few	CASSRGEGNYGYTF	TGTGCCAGCAGTAGAGGGGAAGGCAACTATGGCTACACCTTC
TRBV6-1	NA	TRBJ1-5	NA	CASQHEGGGNQPQHF	TGTGCCAGCCAACATGAGGGGGGCGGCAATCAGCCCCAGCATTTT
TRBV5-6	NA	TRBJ1-2	once	CASSSYGGGEVFGGYTF	TGTGCCAGCAGCTCTTACGGTGGGGGCGAGGTTTTTGGAGGCTACACCTTC
TRBV27	TRBD1	TRBJ1-5	NA	CASRRAGGWGNQPQHF	TGTGCCAGCAGGAGAGCAGGGGGCTGGGGCAATCAGCCCCAGCATTTT
TRBV5-1	NA	TRBJ2-6	NA	CASSFGGILSGANVLTF	TGCGCCAGCAGCTTCGGCGGGATCCTCTCTGGGGCCAACGTCCTGACTTTC
TRBV23-1	NA	TRBJ1-1	NA	CASSQWAGTLQVNTEAFF	TGCGCCAGCAGTCAATGGGCGGGGACGCTACAGGTGAACACTGAAGCTTTCTTT
TRBV7-2	NA	TRBJ2-5	NA	CASSLGGRETQYF	TGTGCCAGCAGTCTAGGGGGTAGGGAGACCCAGTACTTC
TRBV25-1	NA	TRBJ1-5	NA	CASSEKGFQPQHF	TGTGCCAGCAGTGAAAAAGGGTTTCAGCCCCAGCATTTT
TRBV9	TRBD1	TRBJ1-1	NA	CASSVVGGGSVTEAFF	TGTGCCAGCAGCGTAGTAGGGGGCGGAAGTGTCACTGAAGCTTTCTTT
TRBV7-9	NA	TRBJ2-1	once	CASSLGASYNEQFF	TGTGCCAGCAGCTTAGGGGCCTCCTACAATGAGCAGTTCTTC
TRBV29-1	TRBD2	TRBJ2-1	NA	CSVDGPGLAIGQFF	TGCAGCGTTGATGGCCCGGGACTAGCTATCGGGCAGTTCTTC
TRBV5-1	TRBD2	TRBJ2-7	few	CASSLAGGLAYEQYF	TGCGCCAGCAGCTTGGCCGGGGGACTAGCCTACGAGCAGTACTTC